This T cell receptor (beta chain) was identified during a study of fetal regulatory T cell absence and autoimmunity. Study information: IPEX patients had exocrine pancreas autoimmunity without clinical diabetes.

V lost 0 bases, J lost 3 bases, and 16 bases lay in between. The germline gives CDR1 SGDLS, CDR2 YYNGEE. CDR3 length: 16 residues. On this clone itself: Antigen: not known.

Profiling relied on immunoSEQ multiplex PCR, and the TCRdb table lists in-frame clones only, not all of them. The sample has 85,000 to 100,000 clones, around 72% seen once. Whole-study findings and limits: Oligoclonal TCR enrichment in pancreas over cord blood reached over 95-fold for some clones.

Sequencing was carried out using pancreas tissue. This sequence was found in a male donor with IPEX syndrome. The chain has TRBV9 and TRBJ2-7; possibly TRBD2 for D (6 bases). CDR3 DNA: TGTGCCAGCAGCGTAGGGCCCGGGAGAATCGTCTACGAGCAGTACTTC. Translated: CASSVGPGRIVYEQYF.